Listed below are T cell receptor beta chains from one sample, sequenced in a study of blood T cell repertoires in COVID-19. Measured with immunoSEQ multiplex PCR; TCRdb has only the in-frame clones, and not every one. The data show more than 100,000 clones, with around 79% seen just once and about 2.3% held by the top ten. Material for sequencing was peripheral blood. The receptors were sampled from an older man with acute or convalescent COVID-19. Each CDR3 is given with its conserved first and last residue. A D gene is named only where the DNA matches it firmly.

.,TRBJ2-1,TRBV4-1,CASSVWMTRGGSYNEQFF
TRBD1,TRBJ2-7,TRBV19,CASSRGRTGAYEQYF
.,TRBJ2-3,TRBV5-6,CASSPTPGVGTDTQYF
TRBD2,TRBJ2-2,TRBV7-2,CASSYYGTSGEGQLFF
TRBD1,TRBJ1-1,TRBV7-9,CASSTGTGVAFF
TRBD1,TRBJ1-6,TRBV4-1,CASSQDGQGRYSPLHF
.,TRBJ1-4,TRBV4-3,CASSQVGGGLREKLFF
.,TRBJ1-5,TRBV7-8,CASSLAGGGGNQPQHF
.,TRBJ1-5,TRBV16,CASSPDGDSNQPQHF
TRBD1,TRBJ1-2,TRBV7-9,CASSPGQENNYGYTF
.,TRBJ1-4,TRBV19,CASSSRTNEKLFF